This TCR beta chain came from a study of T cells expressing NK-cell markers. The CDR3 loop spans 13 amino acids. The germline CDR1 and CDR2 sequences are ENHRY and SYGVKD. TCRdb processed the 5' RACE reads again and assigns one entry to each CDR3 protein, with no DNA. With 500,000 to 600,000 distinct CDR3 sequences in the sample, the ten largest clones hold about 3.6%. The clonotype comes from a man aged 18 to 30 in good health. The V call is TRBV10-3, the J call TRBJ2-3. The sequenced material came from blood T cells: a sorted CD56 or NKG2C T cell subset, CD4+ or CD8+ T cells, or bulk PBMC T cells (not recorded which). CDR3 sequence: CAISESTHDTQYF.